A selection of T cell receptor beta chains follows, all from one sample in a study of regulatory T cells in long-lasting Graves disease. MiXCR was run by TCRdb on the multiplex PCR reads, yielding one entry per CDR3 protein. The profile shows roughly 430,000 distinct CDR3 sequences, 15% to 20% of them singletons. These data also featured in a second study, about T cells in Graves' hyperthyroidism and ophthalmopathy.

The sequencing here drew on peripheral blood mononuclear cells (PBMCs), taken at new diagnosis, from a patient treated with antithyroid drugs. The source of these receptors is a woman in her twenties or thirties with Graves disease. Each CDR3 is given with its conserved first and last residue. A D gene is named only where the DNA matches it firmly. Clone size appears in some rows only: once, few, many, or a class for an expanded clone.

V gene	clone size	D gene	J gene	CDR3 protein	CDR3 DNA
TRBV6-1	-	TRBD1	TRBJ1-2	CASTRLAGTGGRNGYTF	TGTGCCAGCACCCGACTCGCCGGGACAGGGGGCCGGAATGGCTACACCTTC
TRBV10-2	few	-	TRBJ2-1	CASSESTRADEQFF	TGCGCCAGCAGTGAGTCGACCAGGGCAGATGAGCAGTTCTTC
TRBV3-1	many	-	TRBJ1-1	CASRDTGSHTEAFF	TGTGCCAGCAGGGATACAGGGTCCCACACTGAAGCTTTCTTT
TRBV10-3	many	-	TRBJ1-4	CAISESWEKLFF	TGTGCCATCAGTGAGTCTTGGGAAAAACTGTTTTTT
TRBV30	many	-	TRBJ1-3	CAWSVSGSGNTIYF	TGTGCCTGGAGTGTTTCTGGGTCTGGAAACACCATATATTTT
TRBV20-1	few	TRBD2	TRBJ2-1	CSAITSGPYNEQFF	TGCAGTGCTATTACTAGCGGACCTTACAATGAGCAGTTCTTC
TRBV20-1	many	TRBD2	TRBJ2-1	CSARLAGVYEQFF	TGCAGTGCTCGACTAGCGGGAGTTTATGAGCAGTTCTTC
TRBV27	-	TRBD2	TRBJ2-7	CASNYGTSASEQYF	TGTGCCAGCAATTACGGGACTAGCGCTAGCGAGCAGTACTTC
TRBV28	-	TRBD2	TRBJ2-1	CASSSTSGRTDEQFF	TGTGCCAGCAGTTCCACTAGCGGGAGAACCGATGAGCAGTTCTTC
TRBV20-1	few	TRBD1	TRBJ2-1	CSVHPGTDYNEQFF	TGCAGTGTTCACCCAGGGACAGATTACAATGAGCAGTTCTTC
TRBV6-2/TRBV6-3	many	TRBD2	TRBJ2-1	CASRTPRGRAYNEQFF	TGTGCCAGCAGGACTCCGCGCGGGAGGGCCTACAATGAGCAGTTCTTC
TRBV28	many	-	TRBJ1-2	CASSAQGSGYTF	TGTGCCAGCAGTGCGCAGGGATCTGGCTACACCTTC
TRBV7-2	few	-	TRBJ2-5	CASSSVYVRETQYF	TGTGCCAGCAGCTCGGTATATGTTCGGGAGACCCAGTACTTC
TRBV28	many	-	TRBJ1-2	CASAERFNYGYTF	TGTGCCAGTGCAGAACGATTTAACTATGGCTACACCTTC
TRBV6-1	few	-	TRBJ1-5	CASTPGGGGNQPQHF	TGTGCCAGCACCCCTGGGGGAGGAGGCAATCAGCCCCAGCATTTT
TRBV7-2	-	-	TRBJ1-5	CASAGAVAGTQHF	TGTGCCAGCGCGGGCGCCGTTGCAGGCACCCAGCATTTT